This TCR beta chain was identified during a study of tumor-infiltrating lymphocytes in primary liver carcinoma. Study summary: Treatment of the patients' primary liver carcinoma consisted of surgical resection. Study conclusions and caveats: A significantly higher top-250-clone fraction was found in tumors than in blood (p = 0.039). Because the samples were bulk unsorted, the study did not compare CD4+ and CD8+ repertoires.

Germline DNA was extracted too, while blood RNA derived from unsorted whole blood. The CDR3 covers 14 residues. The germline V gene encodes CDR1 MDHEN and CDR2 SYDVKM. On this clonotype itself: Its antigen remains unknown. Sequence at one end of the junction differs from germline and may be a read error.

The authors made TCR beta cDNA from roughly 480 ng total RNA with a constant-region primer. Investigators got TCR beta libraries out of three nested multiplex PCR rounds, done with slightly modified ARM-PCR. In the first two PCR rounds, TRBV1-TRBV30 forward primers were paired with a C-beta reverse primer, and each round lasted nine to ten cycles. From the multiplex PCR reads, TCRdb called clonotypes with MiXCR, one entry per CDR3 protein. This sample has about 330,000 distinct CDR3 sequences, with roughly 61% found just once. The receptor was isolated from a man in his forties with primary liver carcinoma and hepatitis B virus infection. The V and J genes are TRBV28 and TRBJ2-3; D possibly corresponds to TRBD1 (5 bases). Sample: peripheral blood. The CDR3: CASSAIGAADRQYF. The CDR3 nucleotides are TGTGCCAGCAGTGCGATAGGGGCCGCGGATAGGCAGTATTTT.